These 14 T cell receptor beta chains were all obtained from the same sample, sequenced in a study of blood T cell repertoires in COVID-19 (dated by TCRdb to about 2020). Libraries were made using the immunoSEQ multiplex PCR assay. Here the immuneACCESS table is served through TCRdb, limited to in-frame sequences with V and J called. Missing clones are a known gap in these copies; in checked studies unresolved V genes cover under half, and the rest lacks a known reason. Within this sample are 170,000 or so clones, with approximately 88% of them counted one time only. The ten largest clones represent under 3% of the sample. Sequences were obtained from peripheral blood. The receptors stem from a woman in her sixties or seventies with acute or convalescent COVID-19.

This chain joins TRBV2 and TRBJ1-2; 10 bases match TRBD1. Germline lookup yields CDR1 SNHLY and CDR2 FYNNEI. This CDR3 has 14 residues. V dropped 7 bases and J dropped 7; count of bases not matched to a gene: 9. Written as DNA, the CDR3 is TGTGCCAGCATACAGACAGGGGGCCCGGGTGGCTACACCTTC. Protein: CASIQTGGPGGYTF.

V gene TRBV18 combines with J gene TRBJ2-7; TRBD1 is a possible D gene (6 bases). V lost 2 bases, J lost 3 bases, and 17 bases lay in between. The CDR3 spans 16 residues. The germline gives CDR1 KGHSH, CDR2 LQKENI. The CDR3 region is CASSPMGGQRSYEQYF. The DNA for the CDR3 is TGTGCCAGCTCACCAATGGGTGGACAGCGAAGCTACGAGCAGTACTTC. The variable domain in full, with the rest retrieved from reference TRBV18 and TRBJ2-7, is NAGVMQNPRHLVRRRGQEARLRCSPMKGHSHVYWYRQLPEEGLKFMVYLQKENIIDESGMPKERFSAEFPKEGPSILRIQQVVRGDSAAYFCASSPMGGQRSYEQYFGPGTRLTVT.

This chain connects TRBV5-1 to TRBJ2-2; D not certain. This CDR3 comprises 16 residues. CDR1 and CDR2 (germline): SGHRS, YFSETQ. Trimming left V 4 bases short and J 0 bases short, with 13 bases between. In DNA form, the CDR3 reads TGCGCCAGCAGCCGAACTTCTGGTCCGAACACCGGGGAGCTGTTTTTT. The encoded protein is CASSRTSGPNTGELFF.

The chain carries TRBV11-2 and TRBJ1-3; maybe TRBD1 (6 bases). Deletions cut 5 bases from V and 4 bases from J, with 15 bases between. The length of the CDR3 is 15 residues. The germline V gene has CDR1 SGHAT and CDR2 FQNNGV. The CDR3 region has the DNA TGTGCCAGCAGCCCCCTCACAGGGAACGGAAACACCATATATTTT. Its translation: CASSPLTGNGNTIYF.

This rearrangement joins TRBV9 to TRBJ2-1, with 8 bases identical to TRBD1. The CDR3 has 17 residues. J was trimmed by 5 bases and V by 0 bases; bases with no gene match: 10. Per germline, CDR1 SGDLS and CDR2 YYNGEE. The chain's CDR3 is CASSVGPSRGRNNEQFF. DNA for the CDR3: TGTGCCAGCAGCGTAGGCCCCTCCAGGGGGCGGAACAATGAGCAGTTCTTC.

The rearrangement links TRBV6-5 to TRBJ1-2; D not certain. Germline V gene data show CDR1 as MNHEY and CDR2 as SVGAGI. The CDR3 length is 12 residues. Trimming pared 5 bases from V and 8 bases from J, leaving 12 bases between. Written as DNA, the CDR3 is TGTGCCAGCAGTAAGAACAGAGGGGGCTACACCTTC. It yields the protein CASSKNRGGYTF.

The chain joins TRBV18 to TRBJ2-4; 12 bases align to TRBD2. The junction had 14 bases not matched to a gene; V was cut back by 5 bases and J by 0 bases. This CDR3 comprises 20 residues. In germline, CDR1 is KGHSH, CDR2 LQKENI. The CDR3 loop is CASSSLSGTSGSLAKNIQYF. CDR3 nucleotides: TGTGCCAGCTCATCACTATCCGGGACTAGCGGGTCTCTAGCCAAAAACATTCAGTACTTC. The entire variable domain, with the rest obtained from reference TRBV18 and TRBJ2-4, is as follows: NAGVMQNPRHLVRRRGQEARLRCSPMKGHSHVYWYRQLPEEGLKFMVYLQKENIIDESGMPKERFSAEFPKEGPSILRIQQVVRGDSAAYFCASSSLSGTSGSLAKNIQYFGAGTRLSVL.

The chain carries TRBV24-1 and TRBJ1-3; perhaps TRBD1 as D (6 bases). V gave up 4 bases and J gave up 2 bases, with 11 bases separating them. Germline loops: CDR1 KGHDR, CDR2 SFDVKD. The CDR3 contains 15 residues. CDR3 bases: TGTGCCACCAGTGAAGGGGGGGCGCCTGGAAACACCATATATTTT. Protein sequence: CATSEGGAPGNTIYF.

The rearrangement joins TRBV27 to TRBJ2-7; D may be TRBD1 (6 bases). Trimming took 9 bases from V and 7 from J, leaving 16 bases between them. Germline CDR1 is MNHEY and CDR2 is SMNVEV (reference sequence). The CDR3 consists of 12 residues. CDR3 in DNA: TGTGCCAGTCAGACAGGCCTCGGAGAGCAGTACTTC. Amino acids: CASQTGLGEQYF.

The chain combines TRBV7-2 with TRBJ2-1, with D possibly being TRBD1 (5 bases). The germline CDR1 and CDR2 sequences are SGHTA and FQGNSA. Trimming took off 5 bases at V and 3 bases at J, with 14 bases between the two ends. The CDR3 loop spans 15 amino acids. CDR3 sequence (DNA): TGTGCCAGCAGCCAGGACATAACTATCTACAATGAGCAGTTCTTC. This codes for CASSQDITIYNEQFF.

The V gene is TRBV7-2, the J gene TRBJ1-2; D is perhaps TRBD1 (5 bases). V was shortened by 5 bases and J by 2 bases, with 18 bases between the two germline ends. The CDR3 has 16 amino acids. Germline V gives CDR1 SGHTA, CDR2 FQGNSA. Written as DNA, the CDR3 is TGTGCCAGCAGCCCACGGGTAACAGGAAGAAACTATGGCTACACCTTC. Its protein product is CASSPRVTGRNYGYTF.

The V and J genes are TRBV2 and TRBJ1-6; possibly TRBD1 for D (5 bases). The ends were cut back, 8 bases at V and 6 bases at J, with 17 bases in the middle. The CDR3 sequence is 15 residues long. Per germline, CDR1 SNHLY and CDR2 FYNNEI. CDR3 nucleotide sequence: TGTGCCAGCGGAGGGGTAAGGAAGGGTAATTCACCCCTCCACTTT. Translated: CASGGVRKGNSPLHF. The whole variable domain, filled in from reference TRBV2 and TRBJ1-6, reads EPEVTQTPSHQVTQMGQEVILRCVPISNHLYFYWYRQILGQKVEFLVSFYNNEISEKSEIFDDQFSVERPDGSNFTLKIRSTKLEDSAMYFCASGGVRKGNSPLHFGNGTRLTVT.

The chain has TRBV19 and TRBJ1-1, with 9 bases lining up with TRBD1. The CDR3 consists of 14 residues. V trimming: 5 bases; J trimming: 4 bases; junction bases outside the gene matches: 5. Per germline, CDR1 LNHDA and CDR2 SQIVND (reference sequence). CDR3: CASSPWTGATEAFF. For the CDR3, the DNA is TGTGCCAGTAGTCCCTGGACAGGGGCCACTGAAGCTTTCTTT.

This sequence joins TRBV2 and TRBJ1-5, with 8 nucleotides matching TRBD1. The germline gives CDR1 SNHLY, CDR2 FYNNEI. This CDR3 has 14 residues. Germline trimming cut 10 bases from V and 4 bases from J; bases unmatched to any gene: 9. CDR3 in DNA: TGTGCCAACAGCCCAGGGGGCCGGAATCAGCCCCAGCATTTT. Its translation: CANSPGGRNQPQHF.